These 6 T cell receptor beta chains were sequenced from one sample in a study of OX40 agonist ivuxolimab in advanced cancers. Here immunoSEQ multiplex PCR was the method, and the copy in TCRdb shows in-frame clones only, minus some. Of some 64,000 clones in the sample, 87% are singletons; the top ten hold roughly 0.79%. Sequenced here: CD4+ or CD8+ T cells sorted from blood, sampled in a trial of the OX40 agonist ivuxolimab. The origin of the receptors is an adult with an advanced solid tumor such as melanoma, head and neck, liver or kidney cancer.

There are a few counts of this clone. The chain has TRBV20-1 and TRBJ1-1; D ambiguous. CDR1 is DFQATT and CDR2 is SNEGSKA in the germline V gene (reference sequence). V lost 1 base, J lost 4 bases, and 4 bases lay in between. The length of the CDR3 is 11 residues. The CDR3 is CSARGGTEAFF. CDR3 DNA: TGCAGTGCTAGAGGAGGCACTGAAGCTTTCTTT.

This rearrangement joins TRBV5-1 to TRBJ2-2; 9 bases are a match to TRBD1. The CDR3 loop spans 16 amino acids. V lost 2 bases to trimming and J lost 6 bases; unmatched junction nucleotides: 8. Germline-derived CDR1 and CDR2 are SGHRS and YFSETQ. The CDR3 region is CASSLWDRAFSGELFF. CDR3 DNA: TGCGCCAGCAGCTTATGGGACAGGGCATTTTCCGGGGAGCTGTTTTTT.

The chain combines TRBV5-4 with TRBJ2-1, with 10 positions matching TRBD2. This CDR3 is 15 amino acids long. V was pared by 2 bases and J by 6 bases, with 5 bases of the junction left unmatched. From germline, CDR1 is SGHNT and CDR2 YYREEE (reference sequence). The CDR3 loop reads CASSFLAGGFNEQFF. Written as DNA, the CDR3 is TGTGCCAGCAGCTTTTTAGCGGGAGGTTTCAATGAGCAGTTCTTC.

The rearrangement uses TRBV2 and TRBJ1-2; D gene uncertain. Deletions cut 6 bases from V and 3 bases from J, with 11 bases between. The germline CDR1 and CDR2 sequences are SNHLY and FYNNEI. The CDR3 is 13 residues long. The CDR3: CASRRGQDYGYTF. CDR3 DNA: TGTGCCAGCAGAAGAGGGCAGGACTATGGCTACACCTTC.

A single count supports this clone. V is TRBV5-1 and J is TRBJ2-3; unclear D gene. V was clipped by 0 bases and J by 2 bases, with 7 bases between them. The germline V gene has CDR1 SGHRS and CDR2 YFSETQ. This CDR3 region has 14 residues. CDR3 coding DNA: TGCGCCAGCAGCTTGGGGGTTACCACAGATACGCAGTATTTT. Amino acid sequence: CASSLGVTTDTQYF.

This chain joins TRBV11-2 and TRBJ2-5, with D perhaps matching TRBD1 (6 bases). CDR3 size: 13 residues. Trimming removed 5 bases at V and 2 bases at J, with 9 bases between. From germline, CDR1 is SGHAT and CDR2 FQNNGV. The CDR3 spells CASSLGAQETQYF. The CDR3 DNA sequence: TGTGCCAGCAGCCTGGGGGCGCAAGAGACCCAGTACTTC.